This T cell receptor (beta chain) derives from a study of blood T cell repertoires in COVID-19. Study in general: Some COVID-19 samples were acute and others convalescent; all came from the United States, Italy and Spain. The analysed material was cDNA or gDNA that came from T cells, B-cell-depleted T cells, or PBMCs.

The authors' processing: Estimation of nucleated cell counts was performed using reference gene primer amplification. Repertoires were generated with immunoSEQ multiplex PCR, while TCRdb's copy carries only in-frame clones and drops some. The V and J calls and the clone size are those of that table, but D and trimming were determined from the DNA. The sample contains tens of thousands of clones, 74% of which appear only once. Germline values: CDR1 MNHEY, CDR2 SMNVEV (reference sequence). CDR3 length: 18 residues. The junction had 13 bases not matched to a gene; V was cut back by 4 bases and J by 2 bases. Seattle participants joined during active infection and were tracked over time.

This sequence originates from a man in his sixties or seventies with COVID-19, enrolled during active disease. The sample taken for sequencing was peripheral blood. The chain links TRBV27 to TRBJ1-5, with 8 positions matching TRBD1. As DNA, the CDR3 is TGTGCCAGCAGTTCCGGGACAGGCCGGTATAACGGCAATCAGCCCCAGCATTTT. Its translation is CASSSGTGRYNGNQPQHF.